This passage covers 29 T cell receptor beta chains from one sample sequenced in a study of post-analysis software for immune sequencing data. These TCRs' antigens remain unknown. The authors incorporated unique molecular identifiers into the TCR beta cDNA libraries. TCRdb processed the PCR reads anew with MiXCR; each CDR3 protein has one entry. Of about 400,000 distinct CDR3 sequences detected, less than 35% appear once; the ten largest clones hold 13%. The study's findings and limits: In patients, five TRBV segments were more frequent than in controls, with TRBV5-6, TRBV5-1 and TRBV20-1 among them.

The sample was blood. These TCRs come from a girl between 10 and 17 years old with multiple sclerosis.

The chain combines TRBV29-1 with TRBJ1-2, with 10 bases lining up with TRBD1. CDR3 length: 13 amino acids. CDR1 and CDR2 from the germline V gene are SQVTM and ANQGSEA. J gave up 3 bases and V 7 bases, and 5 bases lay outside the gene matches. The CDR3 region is CSARQGADYGYTF. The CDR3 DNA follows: TGCAGCGCTAGACAGGGGGCGGACTATGGCTACACCTTC.

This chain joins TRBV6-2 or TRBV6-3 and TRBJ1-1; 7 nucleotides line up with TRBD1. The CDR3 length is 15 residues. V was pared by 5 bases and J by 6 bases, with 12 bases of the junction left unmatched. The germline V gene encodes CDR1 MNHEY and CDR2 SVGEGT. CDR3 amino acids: CASSLPGRDRPEAFF. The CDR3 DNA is TGTGCCAGCAGTCTGCCCGGCCGGGACAGACCTGAAGCTTTCTTT.

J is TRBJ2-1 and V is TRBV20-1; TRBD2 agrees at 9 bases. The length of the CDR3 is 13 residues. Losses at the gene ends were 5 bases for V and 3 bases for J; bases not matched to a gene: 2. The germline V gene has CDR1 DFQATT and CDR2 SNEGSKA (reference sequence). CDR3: CSALAGNYNEQFF. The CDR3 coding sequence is TGCAGTGCTCTAGCGGGGAACTACAATGAGCAGTTCTTC.

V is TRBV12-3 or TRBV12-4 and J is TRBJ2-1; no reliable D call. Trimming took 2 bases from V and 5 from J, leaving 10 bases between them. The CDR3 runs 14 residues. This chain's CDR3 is CASSLRRTNNEQFF. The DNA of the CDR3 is TGTGCCAGCAGTTTAAGGCGGACCAACAATGAGCAGTTCTTC.

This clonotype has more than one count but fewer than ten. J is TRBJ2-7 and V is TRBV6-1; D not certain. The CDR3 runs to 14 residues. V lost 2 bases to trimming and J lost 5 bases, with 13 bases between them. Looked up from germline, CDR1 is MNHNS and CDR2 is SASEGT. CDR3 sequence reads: CASSENWGLNEQYF. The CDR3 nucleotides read TGTGCCAGCAGTGAAAACTGGGGTTTGAACGAGCAGTACTTC.

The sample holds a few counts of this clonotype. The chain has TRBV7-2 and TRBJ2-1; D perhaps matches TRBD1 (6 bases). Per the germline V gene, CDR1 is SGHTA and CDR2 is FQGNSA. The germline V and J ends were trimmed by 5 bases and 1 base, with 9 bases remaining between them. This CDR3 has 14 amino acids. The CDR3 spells CASSPGQSYNEQFF. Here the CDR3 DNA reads TGTGCCAGCAGCCCGGGACAATCCTACAATGAGCAGTTCTTC.

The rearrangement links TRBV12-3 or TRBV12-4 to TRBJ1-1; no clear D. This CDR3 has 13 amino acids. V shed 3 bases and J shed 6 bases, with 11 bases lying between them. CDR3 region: CASSFDSTAEAFF. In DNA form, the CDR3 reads TGTGCCAGCAGTTTTGATAGTACGGCTGAAGCTTTCTTT.

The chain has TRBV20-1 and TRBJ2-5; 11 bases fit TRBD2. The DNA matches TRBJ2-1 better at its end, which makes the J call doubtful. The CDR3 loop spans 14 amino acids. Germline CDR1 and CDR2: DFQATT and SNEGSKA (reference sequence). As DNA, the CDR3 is TGCAGTGCTCCAACTAGCGGGGGCTTAGAGACCCAGTTCTTC. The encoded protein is CSAPTSGGLETQFF.

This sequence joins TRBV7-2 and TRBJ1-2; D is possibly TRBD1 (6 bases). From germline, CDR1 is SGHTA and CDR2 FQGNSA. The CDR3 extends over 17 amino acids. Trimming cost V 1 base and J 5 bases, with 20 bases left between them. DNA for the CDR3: TGTGCCAGCAGCTTAGTCCGGACAGCCCGTTCTTGGTATGGCTACACCTTC. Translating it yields CASSLVRTARSWYGYTF.

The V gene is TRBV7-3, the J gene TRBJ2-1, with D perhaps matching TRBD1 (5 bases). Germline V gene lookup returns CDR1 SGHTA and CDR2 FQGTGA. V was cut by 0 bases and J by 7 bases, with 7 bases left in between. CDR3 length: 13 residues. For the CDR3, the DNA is TGTGCCAGCAGCTTAACCCCAGGGAATGAGCAGTTCTTC. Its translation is CASSLTPGNEQFF.

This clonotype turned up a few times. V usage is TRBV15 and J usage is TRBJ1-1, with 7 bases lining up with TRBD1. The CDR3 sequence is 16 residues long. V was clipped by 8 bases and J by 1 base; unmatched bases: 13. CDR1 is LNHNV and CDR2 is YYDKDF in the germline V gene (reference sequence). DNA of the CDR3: TGTGCCACCGGGGGCAGGGGGTGGACGAAGAACACTGAAGCTTTCTTT. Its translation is CATGGRGWTKNTEAFF. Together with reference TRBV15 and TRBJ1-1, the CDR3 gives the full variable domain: DAMVIQNPRYQVTQFGKPVTLSCSQTLNHNVMYWYQQKSSQAPKLLFHYYDKDFNNEADTPDNFQSRRPNTSFCFLDIRSPGLGDTAMYLCATGGRGWTKNTEAFFGQGTRLTVV.

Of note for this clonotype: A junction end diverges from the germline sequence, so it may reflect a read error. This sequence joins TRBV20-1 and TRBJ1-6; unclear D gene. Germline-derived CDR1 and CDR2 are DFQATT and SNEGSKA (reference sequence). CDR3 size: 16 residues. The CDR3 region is CSAMVGRSSYNSPPHF. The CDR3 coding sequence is TGCAGTGCTATGGTGGGGAGAAGCTCCTATAATTCACCCCCCCACTTT.

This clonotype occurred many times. The CDR3 coding sequence is TGTGCCACCAGCAGAGATCAGGAAGGTCCCGAGCAGTACTTC. It translates to CATSRDQEGPEQYF. The V gene is TRBV15, the J gene TRBJ2-7; D ambiguous. With 0 bases removed from V and 6 bases from J, the gap between germline ends came to 12 bases. This CDR3 spans 14 amino acids. Germline V gene data show CDR1 as LNHNV and CDR2 as YYDKDF (reference sequence).

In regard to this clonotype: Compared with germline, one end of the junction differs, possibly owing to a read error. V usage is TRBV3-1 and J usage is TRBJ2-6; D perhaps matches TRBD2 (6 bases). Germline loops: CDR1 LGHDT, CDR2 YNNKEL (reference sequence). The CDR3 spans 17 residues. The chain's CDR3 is CASSQGVLAAGANVRTF. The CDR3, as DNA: TGTGCCAGCAGCCAAGGTGTACTAGCAGCTGGGGCCAACGTCCGGACTTTC.

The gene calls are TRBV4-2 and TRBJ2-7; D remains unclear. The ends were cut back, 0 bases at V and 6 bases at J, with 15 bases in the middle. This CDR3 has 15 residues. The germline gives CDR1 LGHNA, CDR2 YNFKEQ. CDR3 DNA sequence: TGTGCCAGCAGCCAAGATTACAGCCGCCCTAGCGAGCAGTACTTC. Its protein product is CASSQDYSRPSEQYF.

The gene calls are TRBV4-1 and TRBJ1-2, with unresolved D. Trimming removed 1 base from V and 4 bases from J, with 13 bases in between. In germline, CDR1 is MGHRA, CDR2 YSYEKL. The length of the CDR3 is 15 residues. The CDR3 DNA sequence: TGCGCCAGCAGCCAAGGCCTTAAGGGAAGCTATGGCTACACCTTC. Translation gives CASSQGLKGSYGYTF.

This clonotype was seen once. In DNA form, the CDR3 reads TGTGCCAGTAGTACTCGGGACAGTCCCAATGAGCAGTTCTTC. Amino acid sequence: CASSTRDSPNEQFF. The chain uses TRBV19 and TRBJ2-1; 7 bases align to TRBD1. The CDR3 extends over 14 amino acids. V dropped 4 bases and J dropped 6; count of bases not matched to a gene: 6. Germline V CDR1 and CDR2: LNHDA, SQIVND (reference sequence).

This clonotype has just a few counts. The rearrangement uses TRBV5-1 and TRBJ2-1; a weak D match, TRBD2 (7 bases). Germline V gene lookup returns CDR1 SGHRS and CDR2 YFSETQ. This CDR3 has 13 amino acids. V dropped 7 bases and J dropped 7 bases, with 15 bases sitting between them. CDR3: CASGGAIGNEQFF. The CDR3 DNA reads TGCGCCAGCGGGGGGGCGATTGGTAATGAGCAGTTCTTC. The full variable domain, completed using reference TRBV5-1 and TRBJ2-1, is KAGVTQTPRYLIKTRGQQVTLSCSPISGHRSVSWYQQTPGQGLQFLFEYFSETQRNKGNFPGRFSGRQFSNSRSEMNVSTLELGDSALYLCASGGAIGNEQFFGPGTRLTVL.

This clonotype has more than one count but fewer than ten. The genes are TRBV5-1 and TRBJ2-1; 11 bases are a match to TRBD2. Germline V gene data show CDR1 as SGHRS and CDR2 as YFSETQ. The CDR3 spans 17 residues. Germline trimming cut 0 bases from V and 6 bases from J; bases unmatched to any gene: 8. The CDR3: CASSLVLAGEFSNEQFF. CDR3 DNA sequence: TGCGCCAGCAGCTTGGTACTAGCGGGGGAGTTTAGCAATGAGCAGTTCTTC.

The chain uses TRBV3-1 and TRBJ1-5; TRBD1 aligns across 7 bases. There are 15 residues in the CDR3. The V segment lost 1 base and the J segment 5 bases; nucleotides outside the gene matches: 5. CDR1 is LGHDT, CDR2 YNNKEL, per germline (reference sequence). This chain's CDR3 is CASSQGAQGYQPQHF. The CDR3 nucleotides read TGTGCCAGCAGCCAAGGGGCACAGGGGTATCAGCCCCAGCATTTT.

The CDR3 region is CASSPAANGSPLHF. The DNA of the CDR3 is TGTGCCAGCAGTCCCGCGGCCAATGGATCACCCCTCCACTTT. The rearrangement uses TRBV28 and TRBJ1-6; no clear D gene. Germline lookup yields CDR1 MDHEN and CDR2 SYDVKM. CDR3 length: 14 amino acids. V lost 5 bases, J lost 10 bases, and 15 bases lay in between.

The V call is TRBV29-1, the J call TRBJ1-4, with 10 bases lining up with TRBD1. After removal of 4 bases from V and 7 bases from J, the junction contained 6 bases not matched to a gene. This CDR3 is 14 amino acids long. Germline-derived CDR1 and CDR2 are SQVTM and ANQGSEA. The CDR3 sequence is CSVGRDRGIEKLFF. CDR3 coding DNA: TGCAGCGTTGGAAGGGACAGGGGTATTGAAAAACTGTTTTTT.

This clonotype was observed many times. The CDR3 reads CASSFDRANYGYTF. CDR3 bases: TGTGCCAGCAGTTTCGACAGGGCTAACTATGGCTACACCTTC. The chain has TRBV7-2 and TRBJ1-2; 7 positions match TRBD1. With V trimmed by 6 bases and J by 0 bases, 4 bases remained unmatched. Germline loops: CDR1 SGHTA, CDR2 FQGNSA. The CDR3 is 14 amino acids.

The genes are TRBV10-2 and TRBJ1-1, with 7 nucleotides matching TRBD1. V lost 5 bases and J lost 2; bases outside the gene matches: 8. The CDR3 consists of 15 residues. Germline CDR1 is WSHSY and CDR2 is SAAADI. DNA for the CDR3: TGCGCCAGCAGTCCCGGGACAGCTATTAACACTGAAGCTTTCTTT. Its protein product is CASSPGTAINTEAFF.

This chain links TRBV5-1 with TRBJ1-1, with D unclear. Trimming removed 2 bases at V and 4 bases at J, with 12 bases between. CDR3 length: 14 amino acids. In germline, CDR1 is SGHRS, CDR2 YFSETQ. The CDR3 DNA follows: TGCGCCAGCAGCTTCCTGGTAGGGAGCACTGAAGCTTTCTTT. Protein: CASSFLVGSTEAFF. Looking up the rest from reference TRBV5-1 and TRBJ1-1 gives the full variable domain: KAGVTQTPRYLIKTRGQQVTLSCSPISGHRSVSWYQQTPGQGLQFLFEYFSETQRNKGNFPGRFSGRQFSNSRSEMNVSTLELGDSALYLCASSFLVGSTEAFFGQGTRLTVV.

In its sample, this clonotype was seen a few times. CDR3 DNA: TGTGCCAGCAGTTTCGCCCCCTATAGCAATCAGCCCCAGCATTTT. Amino acids: CASSFAPYSNQPQHF. J is TRBJ1-5 and V is TRBV12-3 or TRBV12-4; D call uncertain. V dropped 3 bases and J dropped 0 bases, with 9 bases sitting between them. CDR3 size: 15 residues.

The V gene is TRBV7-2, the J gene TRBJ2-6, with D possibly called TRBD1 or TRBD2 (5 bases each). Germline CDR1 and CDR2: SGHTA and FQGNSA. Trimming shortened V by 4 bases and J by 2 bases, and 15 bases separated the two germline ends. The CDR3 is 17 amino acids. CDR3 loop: CASSSGHVGAGANVLTF. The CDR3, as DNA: TGTGCCAGCAGCTCGGGGCATGTCGGGGCTGGGGCCAACGTCCTGACTTTC.

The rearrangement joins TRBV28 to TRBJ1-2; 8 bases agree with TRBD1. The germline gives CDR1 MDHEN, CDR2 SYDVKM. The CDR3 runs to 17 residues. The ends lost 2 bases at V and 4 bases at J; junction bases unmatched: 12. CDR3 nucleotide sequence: TGTGCCAGCAGTTTAGGGGGCCGGCGGACAGGGTTCTATGGCTACACCTTC. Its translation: CASSLGGRRTGFYGYTF.

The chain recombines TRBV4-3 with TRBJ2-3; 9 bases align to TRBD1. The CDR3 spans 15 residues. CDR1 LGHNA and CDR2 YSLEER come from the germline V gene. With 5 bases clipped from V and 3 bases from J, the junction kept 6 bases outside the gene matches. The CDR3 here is CASSARDRVTDTQYF. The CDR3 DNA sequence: TGCGCCAGCAGCGCCCGGGACAGGGTGACAGATACGCAGTATTTT.